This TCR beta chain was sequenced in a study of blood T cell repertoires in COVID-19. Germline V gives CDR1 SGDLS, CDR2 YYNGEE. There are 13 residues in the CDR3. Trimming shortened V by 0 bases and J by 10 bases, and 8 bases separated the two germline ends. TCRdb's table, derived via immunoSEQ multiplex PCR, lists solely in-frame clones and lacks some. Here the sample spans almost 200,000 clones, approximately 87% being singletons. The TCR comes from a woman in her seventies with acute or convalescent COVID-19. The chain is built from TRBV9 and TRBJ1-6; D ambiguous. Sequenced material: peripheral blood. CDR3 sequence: CASSVGMESPLHF. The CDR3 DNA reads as TGTGCCAGCAGCGTAGGGATGGAGTCACCCCTCCACTTT. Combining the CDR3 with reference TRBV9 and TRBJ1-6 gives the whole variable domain DSGVTQTPKHLITATGQRVTLRCSPRSGDLSVYWYQQSLDQGLQFLIQYYNGEERAKGNILERFSAQQFPDLHSELNLSSLELGDSALYFCASSVGMESPLHFGNGTRLTVT.